This TCR beta chain was recovered during a study of identical twins listed by TCRdb under 2016. Study-level background: To test whether fetal clonotypes persist, this study deep-sequenced TCR alpha and beta repertoires from monozygotic twins, from unrelated adults of various ages, and from cord blood. To rule out contamination, the twin experiments were replicated at different times with different library preparation protocols. Overall study results and their limits: Compared with coincidental sharing between unrelated individuals, out-of-frame TCR alpha sequences shared between twins had an excess of sequences with low generation probability. Invariant T cells such as MAIT and iNKT could partly confound zero-insertion analyses, though diverse VJ usage argued against this for most clonotypes. Fewer insertions were carried by abundant cord blood beta clonotypes; a weaker similar trend was observed in young adult naive repertoires, while no such trend was observed in memory repertoires. Out-of-frame TCR alpha sharing in monozygotic twins was systematically underestimated by recombination models, whereas sharing between unrelated individuals was in agreement with the recombination models. Because the same donors could not be followed over many years, conclusions were based on cross-sectional statistical analysis. Excess twin sharing in beta out-of-frame sequences was weaker because fewer shared sequences lowered the signal-to-noise ratio.

This clonotype was seen a handful of times. There is no known antigen for this receptor. No quality values exist for individual bases; no much larger clone is one base distant. The germline V gene provides CDR1 SGHTA and CDR2 FQGNSA. The CDR3, cysteine through phenylalanine, is 16 amino acids long. Only CDR3 DNA remains: 48 bases, in frame from the first base. Here V drops 5 bases and J drops 5 bases, and the junction holds 8 bases not matched to any gene. The method behind the library was 5' RACE. Reads for this sample came from an Illumina HiSeq 2000. Template switching added a universal primer binding site, and the final cDNA carried a unique molecular identifier that allowed TCR cDNA molecules to be counted accurately. Specific primers in the conserved constant-segment region were used to synthesize first-strand cDNA for TCR alpha and beta chains. To control for contamination, every cDNA library carried two barcodes: a SMART-Mk sample barcode plus Illumina barcodes. TruSeq adapter sequences, together with Illumina sample barcodes, were added in two successive PCR steps. The Illumina HiSeq platform was used with custom primers to sequence TCR alpha and beta cDNA libraries. For the original study's pipeline: MiGEC was used to process raw reads and extract unique molecular identifiers, and MiXCR was used to find CDR3 positions. For each individual, recombination models were inferred using an EM algorithm with the repgenHMM and IGoR tools. The analysis of shared clonotypes was done with the tcR package in R, with sharing normalized by the product of cloneset sizes. To study raw recombination without the effects of thymic and clonal selection, out-of-frame nonproductive sequences were analyzed. TCRdb reprocessing: public reads trimmed at Q25 with fastp, clones called with MiXCR, in-frame beta chains kept. Rows merge per CDR3 protein into single entries with the most common DNA and genes. TCRdb, rather than the study authors, made the V and J calls. The sample yields over 500,000 distinct CDR3 sequences; around 20% were counted once. Around 0.9% of the sample belongs to the ten largest clones.

All donors were healthy Caucasians. Three pairs of female monozygotic twins, all aged 18 to 29 years, made up the twin cohort. Positive isolation kits from Invitrogen were used to isolate the CD4+ and CD8+ T cell populations. This sample was also put to use in a study of T cells expressing NK-cell markers. Per the second study: Three sorted T-cell subsets (CD3+CD56+NKG2C+, CD3+CD56+NKG2C- and CD3+CD56-NKG2C+) from several donors had their TCR beta-chain repertoires profiled. Seven of the eight sequenced donors were HCMV-seropositive and one was HCMV-seronegative. In several experiments an anti-gammadeltaTCR antibody was added to restrict sorting to alphabetaTCR-expressing T cells. For more than 5 donors, the dominant CD3+CD56+NKG2C+ clonotypes were among the top 10 CD8+ clonotypes and accounted for about 1.0-7.5% of CD8+ T cells. Those dominant clonotypes were again the most abundant among CD3+CD56-NKG2C+ cells in four donors, at about 25-60.1%. It remained unclear whether the expanded NKG2C-expressing T cell clones were specific for HCMV antigens. The study sequenced eight donors, all healthy volunteers chosen at random: three men and five women. HCMV-specific IgG was detected in serum with a commercial ELISA kit to determine HCMV serostatus. MIGEC was used to demultiplex reads and group the reads by UMI, and MiTCR was used to assemble and quantify clonotypes. To exclude erroneous sequences, only TCR cDNA sequences supported by at least two reads were retained. Downstream repertoire analysis used the tcR package, and clonotypes were matched across fractions by CDR3 nucleotide sequence plus V segment. VDJmatch was used to annotate antigen specificity against VDJdb, with one amino acid substitution in CDR3 allowed.

The TCR was taken from a woman aged 18 to 35 in good health. This receptor chain uses TRBV7-2 and TRBJ2-2; 10 of the junction bases match TRBD2. The sequenced material came from CD4+ T cells sorted from blood. The DNA sequence is as follows: TGTGCCAGCAGCCCGCCGGGACTAGCGTATACCGGGGAGCTGTTTTTT. Its amino acids are CASSPPGLAYTGELFF.